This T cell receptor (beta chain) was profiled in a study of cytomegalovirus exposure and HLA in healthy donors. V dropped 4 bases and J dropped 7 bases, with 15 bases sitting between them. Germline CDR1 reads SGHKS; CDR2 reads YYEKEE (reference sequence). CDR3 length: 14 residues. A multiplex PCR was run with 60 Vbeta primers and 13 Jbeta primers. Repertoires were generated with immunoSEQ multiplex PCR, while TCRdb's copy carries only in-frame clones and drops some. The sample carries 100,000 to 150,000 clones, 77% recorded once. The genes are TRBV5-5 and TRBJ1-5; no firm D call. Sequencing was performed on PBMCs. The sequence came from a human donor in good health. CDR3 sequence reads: CASSGGPPGQPQHF. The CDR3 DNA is TGTGCCAGCAGCGGAGGCCCCCCGGGACAGCCCCAGCATTTT.